This T cell receptor beta chain was obtained from a study of blood T cell repertoires in COVID-19. This clone was counted between two and nine times. TCRdb's table, derived via immunoSEQ multiplex PCR, lists solely in-frame clones and lacks some. The repertoire holds about 73,000 clones, with over 70% as singletons. The CDR3 has 15 amino acids. The V gene's germline CDR1 is GTSNPN and CDR2 SVGIG (reference sequence). V shed 3 bases, J shed 7 bases, and the junction held 11 bases outside the gene matches. The chain carries TRBV30 and TRBJ1-4; 7 nucleotides align to TRBD1. This sequence originates from an elderly man with active or convalescent COVID-19. The sample taken for sequencing was peripheral blood. CDR3 bases: TGTGCCTGGAGCCAGACAGGGAAGCAGGGTGAAAAACTGTTTTTT. It specifies CAWSQTGKQGEKLFF. Looking up the rest from reference TRBV30 and TRBJ1-4 gives the full variable domain: SQTIHQWPATLVQPVGSPLSLECTVEGTSNPNLYWYRQAAGRGLQLLFYSVGIGQISSEVPQNLSASRPQDRQFILSSKKLLLSDSGFYLCAWSQTGKQGEKLFFGSGTQLSVL.